Presented here are 20 T cell receptor beta chains from one specimen sequenced in a study of OX40 agonist ivuxolimab in advanced cancers. Using immunoSEQ multiplex PCR, the repertoire was profiled, and TCRdb retains in-frame clones only, with some absent. The sample includes 90,000 to 100,000 clones, approximately 94% seen only once; the top ten take 2%. Sequencing used CD4+ or CD8+ T cells sorted from blood, obtained in a trial of the OX40 agonist ivuxolimab. The receptors come from an adult with an advanced solid tumor such as melanoma, head and neck, liver or kidney cancer.

The chain has TRBV29-1 and TRBJ2-3; 9 positions match TRBD1. From germline, CDR1 is SQVTM and CDR2 ANQGSEA. The CDR3 length is 13 residues. J was trimmed by 4 bases and V by 7 bases; bases with no gene match: 6. The CDR3 spells CSADRGLSDTQYF. DNA of the CDR3: TGCAGCGCGGACAGGGGTTTGTCAGATACGCAGTATTTT.

In DNA form, the CDR3 reads TGTGCCACCTCCACAGACTCCAATGAGCAGTTCTTC. It yields the protein CATSTDSNEQFF. The chain joins TRBV15 to TRBJ2-1; D is ambiguous. Germline V gene sequence: CDR1 LNHNV, CDR2 YYDKDF (reference sequence). The CDR3 runs to 12 residues. V was shortened by 8 bases and J by 6 bases, with 11 bases between the two germline ends.

There are a few counts of this clone. The V gene is TRBV4-1, the J gene TRBJ1-5; D unresolved. The CDR3 runs to 13 residues. In germline, CDR1 is MGHRA, CDR2 YSYEKL. Trimming cost V 5 bases and J 2 bases, with 7 bases left between them. In DNA form, the CDR3 reads TGCGCCAGCAGCGCTAGCGGCAATCAGCCCCAGCATTTT. It codes for CASSASGNQPQHF.

The genes are TRBV11-2 and TRBJ2-5, with 7 bases matching TRBD1. The CDR3 contains 15 residues. Germline V CDR1 and CDR2: SGHAT, FQNNGV. With V trimmed by 2 bases and J by 5 bases, 8 bases remained unmatched. CDR3 DNA: TGTGCCAGCAGCTTAAACGTCAGGGGACAGGAGACCCAGTACTTC. Its translation: CASSLNVRGQETQYF.

The chain couples TRBV2 to TRBJ2-1; no reliable D call. CDR1 and CDR2 from the germline V gene are SNHLY and FYNNEI. The CDR3 sequence is 12 residues long. V gave up 6 bases and J gave up 6 bases, with 9 bases separating them. CDR3 DNA sequence: TGTGCCAGCAGACGACTCGGCAATGAGCAGTTCTTC. It codes for CASRRLGNEQFF.

This clone was seen more than once but under ten times. The chain recombines TRBV6-6 with TRBJ1-2; 7 bases are shared with TRBD1. Trimming cost V 0 bases and J 2 bases; bases outside gene matches: 0. The V gene's germline CDR1 is MNHNY and CDR2 SVGAGI (reference sequence). This CDR3 has 14 amino acids. CDR3 sequence: CASSYSDRNYGYTF. As DNA, the CDR3 is TGTGCCAGCAGTTACTCGGACAGGAACTATGGCTACACCTTC.

The V gene is TRBV10-1, the J gene TRBJ2-5; D not resolved. The J call may be in error: the DNA end matches TRBJ2-7 better. CDR1 WNHNN and CDR2 SYGVQD come from the germline V gene (reference sequence). CDR3 length: 13 residues. As DNA, the CDR3 is TGCGCCGCCAACCGGTATCTGACCTACGAGCAGTACTTC. Translated: CAANRYLTYEQYF.

This rearrangement joins TRBV19 to TRBJ1-5; no firm D call. Trimming cost V 4 bases and J 4 bases, with 8 bases left between them. The CDR3 has 13 residues. Germline V lookup: CDR1 LNHDA, CDR2 SQIVND (reference sequence). The CDR3 DNA reads TGTGCCAGTAGTAGTATAGGGAATCAGCCCCAGCATTTT. Protein: CASSSIGNQPQHF.

This clone was observed a single time. The chain uses TRBV4-1 and TRBJ1-1; D ambiguous. The CDR3 totals 13 residues. The ends were cut back, 1 base at V and 1 base at J, with 4 bases in the middle. CDR1 and CDR2 from the germline V gene are MGHRA and YSYEKL. The CDR3 region has the DNA TGCGCCAGCAGCCAAGCTGCGAACACTGAAGCTTTCTTT. The encoded protein is CASSQAANTEAFF.

This chain links TRBV14 with TRBJ2-2, with D maybe TRBD1 (5 bases). Per the germline V gene, CDR1 is SGHDN and CDR2 is FVKESK. The CDR3 is 13 amino acids. Trimming removed 4 bases from V and 6 bases from J, with 9 bases in between. The CDR3 DNA sequence: TGTGCCAGCAGCCCCCAGGGATCCGGGGAGCTGTTTTTT. Translating it yields CASSPQGSGELFF.

The chain recombines TRBV6-4 with TRBJ2-3; the D gene is possibly TRBD1 (6 bases). This CDR3 region has 15 residues. The germline gives CDR1 MRHNA, CDR2 SNTAGT. The V and J ends lost 5 bases and 1 base respectively, with 13 bases between them. CDR3: CASSRLEGGTDTQYF. The CDR3 region has the DNA TGTGCCAGCAGTCGCCTTGAGGGGGGCACAGATACGCAGTATTTT.

J is TRBJ2-7 and V is TRBV4-3; D not certain. Trimming cost V 0 bases and J 5 bases, with 5 bases left between them. This CDR3 has 12 amino acids. CDR1 and CDR2 from the germline V gene are LGHNA and YSLEER. CDR3 DNA sequence: TGCGCCAGCAGCCAAGATCCCAACGAGCAGTACTTC. Translated: CASSQDPNEQYF.

The chain carries TRBV6-5 and TRBJ2-7; the D gene is possibly TRBD1 (6 bases). CDR1 is MNHEY and CDR2 is SVGAGI in the germline V gene. The CDR3 spans 14 residues. V dropped 8 bases and J dropped 2 bases, with 16 bases sitting between them. CDR3 region: CASRSSRGTYEQYF. CDR3 in DNA: TGTGCCAGCCGGTCCAGCAGGGGCACCTACGAGCAGTACTTC.

This clone was counted a single time. This chain uses TRBV11-3 with TRBJ2-1; D remains unclear. Germline values: CDR1 SGHNT, CDR2 YENEEA. The CDR3 loop spans 11 amino acids. V lost 4 bases to trimming and J lost 9 bases, with 7 bases between them. The CDR3 here is CASSSSVEQFF. In nucleotides, the CDR3 is TGTGCCAGCAGCTCCTCCGTTGAGCAGTTCTTC. The full variable domain, with the rest looked up from reference TRBV11-3 and TRBJ2-1, is EAGVVQSPRYKIIEKKQPVAFWCNPISGHNTLYWYLQNLGQGPELLIRYENEEAVDDSQLPKDRFSAERLKGVDSTLKIQPAELGDSAVYLCASSSSVEQFFGPGTRLTVL.

The chain recombines TRBV19 with TRBJ2-1, with D possibly TRBD2 on 6 matching bases. The CDR3 has 12 residues. V was trimmed by 3 bases and J by 13 bases, leaving 13 bases between them. CDR1 and CDR2 from the germline V gene are LNHDA and SQIVND (reference sequence). The CDR3 nucleotides are TGTGCCAGTAGTATTGGAGGGTCTGACCAGTTCTTC. Translation gives CASSIGGSDQFF. Supplemented by reference TRBV19 and TRBJ2-1, the full variable domain reads DGGITQSPKYLFRKEGQNVTLSCEQNLNHDAMYWYRQDPGQGLRLIYYSQIVNDFQKGDIAEGYSVSREKKESFPLTVTSAQKNPTAFYLCASSIGGSDQFFGPGTRLTVL.

V usage is TRBV7-9 and J usage is TRBJ1-4; 7 nucleotides agree with TRBD1. The CDR3 contains 15 residues. The germline V gene encodes CDR1 SEHNR and CDR2 FQNEAQ (reference sequence). V was clipped by 5 bases and J by 1 base; unmatched bases: 4. This CDR3 reads CASSLRQGTNEKLFF. CDR3 coding DNA: TGTGCCAGCAGCCTCCGACAGGGAACTAATGAAAAACTGTTTTTT.

The chain carries TRBV5-1 and TRBJ2-2; D remains ambiguous. This CDR3 has 16 residues. Trimming took 4 bases from V and 5 from J, leaving 18 bases between them. Germline CDR1 and CDR2: SGHRS and YFSETQ. CDR3 sequence reads: CASSHSAPAGTGELFF. The CDR3 nucleotides are TGCGCCAGCAGCCATTCTGCCCCCGCCGGGACCGGGGAGCTGTTTTTT.

V is TRBV7-3 and J is TRBJ2-7, with TRBD1 matching over 9 bases. CDR1 is SGHTA and CDR2 is FQGTGA in the germline V gene. The trim removed 2 bases at V and 5 bases at J, leaving 25 bases unmatched. The CDR3 runs to 21 residues. CDR3 sequence reads: CASSLPPPIRDRVHKAHEQYF. CDR3 DNA: TGTGCCAGCAGCTTACCCCCCCCGATAAGGGACAGGGTCCACAAAGCCCACGAGCAGTACTTC.

The chain recombines TRBV19 with TRBJ2-1, with 8 bases identical to TRBD2. The V gene end was trimmed by 5 bases and the J gene end by 8 bases; junction bases not matched to a gene: 8. The germline V gene has CDR1 LNHDA and CDR2 SQIVND (reference sequence). The CDR3 runs 14 residues. CDR3 nucleotide sequence: TGTGCCAGTAGTCCGGGGGGGTTTGGGGATGAGCAGTTCTTC. Translating it yields CASSPGGFGDEQFF.

The CDR3 DNA reads TGTGCCAGCATGGGACAGCCAAGCACAGATACGCAGTATTTT. This sequence encodes CASMGQPSTDTQYF. This sequence joins TRBV7-2 and TRBJ2-3; 7 nucleotides agree with TRBD1. The CDR3 covers 14 residues. Trimming took 7 bases from V and 0 from J; bases not matched to a gene: 4. The germline V gene encodes CDR1 SGHTA and CDR2 FQGNSA. The entire variable domain, with the rest obtained from reference TRBV7-2 and TRBJ2-3, is as follows: GAGVSQSPSNKVTEKGKDVELRCDPISGHTALYWYRQSLGQGLEFLIYFQGNSAPDKSGLPSDRFSAERTGGSVSTLTIQRTQQEDSAVYLCASMGQPSTDTQYFGPGTRLTVL.